A selection of T cell receptor beta chains follows, all from one sample in a study of human thymus T cells. Measured with immunoSEQ multiplex PCR; TCRdb has only the in-frame clones, and not every one. The sample gives some 57,000 clones, about 94% of which show up once; approximately 5.9% is in the top ten. Material for sequencing was blood. These receptors all come from a boy under two years old with a congenital heart defect but otherwise immunologically healthy. Both conserved end residues are part of each CDR3. The order of the fields is J gene, clone size, V gene, D gene, CDR3 protein, CDR3 DNA. The D gene is left open where the match is weak. The size field is filled for only some rows; it gives once, few, many or a size class.

>TRBJ2-7|NA|TRBV6-1|NA
CASSEKRYEQYF
TGTGCCAGCAGTGAAAAAAGGTACGAGCAGTACTTC
>TRBJ2-7|NA|TRBV6-1|TRBD2
CASSEALAGSYEQYF
TGTGCCAGCAGTGAAGCGCTAGCGGGCTCCTACGAGCAGTACTTC
>TRBJ2-7|NA|TRBV10-1|NA
CASRSPGRARQYF
TGCGCCAGCCGTTCTCCAGGTAGGGCTAGACAGTACTTC
>TRBJ1-2|NA|TRBV7-9|NA
CASSSAGPGLYGYTF
TGTGCCAGCAGCTCTGCGGGCCCGGGGCTCTATGGCTACACCTTC
>TRBJ1-1|few|TRBV7-2|TRBD1
CASRGQGPNTEAFF
TGTGCCAGCAGAGGACAGGGCCCAAACACTGAAGCTTTCTTT
>TRBJ2-1|NA|TRBV4-1|TRBD2
CASSQEGLAGGPGEQFF
TGCGCCAGCAGCCAAGAGGGACTAGCGGGGGGGCCGGGTGAGCAGTTCTTC
>TRBJ2-3|once|TRBV4-3|TRBD2
CASSQDSGGVYTQYF
TGCGCCAGCAGCCAAGATAGCGGGGGGGTCTATACGCAGTATTTT
>TRBJ2-7|NA|TRBV7-9|TRBD2
CASSPRLAGTYEQYF
TGTGCCAGCAGCCCCCGACTAGCGGGAACCTACGAGCAGTACTTC
>TRBJ2-1|NA|TRBV19|NA
CASSDAGGEQFF
TGTGCCAGTAGTGATGCCGGAGGTGAGCAGTTCTTC
>TRBJ2-2|NA|TRBV7-9|NA
CASGEETGELFF
TGTGCCAGCGGGGAAGAAACCGGGGAGCTGTTTTTT
>TRBJ1-2|NA|TRBV6-5|NA
CASYKTKYGYTF
TGTGCCAGCTACAAAACCAAGTATGGCTACACCTTC